This is a list of T cell receptor beta chains from one sample in a study of blood T cell repertoires in COVID-19. TCRdb's copy holds only in-frame clones and misses some; the assay was immunoSEQ multiplex PCR. The sample includes roughly 500,000 clones, 70% to 90% of them seen just once. The sequenced sample was PBMCs or T cells enriched from blood (not recorded which). The receptor set was obtained from a woman aged 40 to 55 who had recovered from COVID-19. Each CDR3 is given with its conserved first and last residue. Fields, in order: V gene, J gene, D gene, CDR3 DNA, CDR3 protein. D genes are given only for firm matches.

>TRBV19|TRBJ2-7|TRBD1
TGTGCCAGTAGTACGGGACAGGGAGTCTACGAGCAGTACTTC
CASSTGQGVYEQYF
>TRBV27|TRBJ2-7|TRBD1
TGTGCCAGCAGTTACGTGGGGACAGGGTTCGCCGAGCAGTACTTC
CASSYVGTGFAEQYF
>TRBV18|TRBJ2-7|NA
TGTGCCAGCTCACCACTTGGGCCCAGCGGAAGCTCCTACGAGCAGTACTTC
CASSPLGPSGSSYEQYF
>TRBV6-1|TRBJ1-3|TRBD1
TGTGCCAGCAGTGCCGGACAGGGGGGCTCTGGAAACACCATATATTTT
CASSAGQGGSGNTIYF
>TRBV19|TRBJ1-2|TRBD1
TGTGCCAGTAGTCCGAGGACAGGGGGTACCGGCTATGGCTACACCTTC
CASSPRTGGTGYGYTF
>TRBV29-1|TRBJ1-1|NA
TGCAGCGTTGAGTCAGGGCAGGGGACTGAAGCTTTCTTT
CSVESGQGTEAFF
>TRBV24-1|TRBJ2-7|TRBD2
TGTGCCACCAGTGACACAGCGGGGTCCTACGAGCAGTACTTC
CATSDTAGSYEQYF
>TRBV3-1/TRBV3-2|TRBJ2-3|TRBD2
TGTGCCAGCAGCCAAGACCGCCTAGCGGGAGTGGCAGATACGCAGTATTTT
CASSQDRLAGVADTQYF
>TRBV4-3|TRBJ2-5|TRBD1
TGCGCCAGCAGCCAAGACTGGGGACAGGGCTCCCAAGAGACCCAGTACTTC
CASSQDWGQGSQETQYF
>TRBV19|TRBJ1-1|NA
TGTGCCAGTAGTATAGATGGTGCGTCGAACACTGAAGCTTTCTTT
CASSIDGASNTEAFF
>TRBV3-1/TRBV3-2|TRBJ1-5|TRBD1
TGTGCCAGCAGCCAAGAAATCCGGGACAGGGAGAGCAATCAGCCCCAGCATTTT
CASSQEIRDRESNQPQHF
>TRBV19|TRBJ1-5|TRBD1
TGTGCCAGTAGTTCCCCCGGACAGGGAGTAGTTTCGGATCAGCCCCAGCATTTT
CASSSPGQGVVSDQPQHF
>TRBV9|TRBJ1-1|NA
TGTGCCAGCAGCTCCCAAACAAGCTCGAGGACTTTCTTT
CASSSQTSSRTFF
>TRBV7-2|TRBJ1-5|NA
TGTGCCAGCAGTCGCGGCAGGGAACAGCCCCAGCATTTT
CASSRGREQPQHF
>TRBV24-1|TRBJ2-1|TRBD2
TGTGCCACCAGTGACTCTAAGACTAGCGGGAGTGCCAATGAGCAGTTCTTC
CATSDSKTSGSANEQFF